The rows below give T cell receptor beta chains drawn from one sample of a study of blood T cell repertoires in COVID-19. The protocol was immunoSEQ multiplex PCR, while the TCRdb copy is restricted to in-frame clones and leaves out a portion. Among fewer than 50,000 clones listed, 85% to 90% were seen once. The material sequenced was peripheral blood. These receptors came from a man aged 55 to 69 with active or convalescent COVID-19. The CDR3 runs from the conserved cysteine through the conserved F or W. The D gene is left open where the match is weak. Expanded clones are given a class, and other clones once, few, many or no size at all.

CDR3 protein: CASHKYGTGLGEQFF
CDR3 DNA: TGTGCCAGTCACAAATACGGGACAGGGTTGGGTGAGCAGTTCTTC
clone size: NA
J gene: TRBJ2-1
V gene: TRBV6-5
D gene: TRBD1

CDR3 protein: CASSTGGYQFF
CDR3 DNA: TGTGCCAGCAGTACCGGGGGGTACCAGTTCTTC
clone size: NA
J gene: TRBJ2-1
V gene: TRBV2
D gene: TRBD2

CDR3 protein: CASSHSRAESYEQYF
CDR3 DNA: TGTGCCAGCTCCCATTCCAGGGCGGAATCCTACGAGCAGTACTTC
clone size: NA
J gene: TRBJ2-7
V gene: TRBV25-1
D gene: NA

CDR3 protein: CASSSGQPNEKLFF
CDR3 DNA: TGCGCCAGCAGCTCGGGACAGCCGAATGAAAAACTGTTTTTT
clone size: NA
J gene: TRBJ1-4
V gene: TRBV5-1
D gene: TRBD1

CDR3 protein: CASSQRQGTEQFF
CDR3 DNA: TGCGCCAGCAGCCAAAGACAGGGGACCGAGCAGTTCTTC
clone size: NA
J gene: TRBJ2-1
V gene: TRBV4-1
D gene: TRBD1

CDR3 protein: CASSSSAWGRGDEQFF
CDR3 DNA: TGTGCCAGCAGCTCCAGTGCGTGGGGCAGGGGGGATGAGCAGTTCTTC
clone size: NA
J gene: TRBJ2-1
V gene: TRBV9
D gene: NA

CDR3 protein: CASSFSGDLGGYTF
CDR3 DNA: TGTGCCAGCAGCTTCTCAGGGGACCTTGGGGGCTACACCTTC
clone size: NA
J gene: TRBJ1-2
V gene: TRBV7-8
D gene: NA

CDR3 protein: CASSSQTGAETQYF
CDR3 DNA: TGTGCCAGCAGCTCACAAACAGGGGCAGAGACCCAGTACTTC
clone size: NA
J gene: TRBJ2-5
V gene: TRBV7-2
D gene: TRBD1

CDR3 protein: CASSLATGWLISNQPQHF
CDR3 DNA: TGTGCCAGCAGCTTAGCGACAGGTTGGTTAATCAGCAATCAGCCCCAGCATTTT
clone size: NA
J gene: TRBJ1-5
V gene: TRBV7-2
D gene: NA

CDR3 protein: CASSTLAGGDTDTQYF
CDR3 DNA: TGCGCCAGCAGCACATTAGCGGGAGGGGACACAGATACGCAGTATTTT
clone size: NA
J gene: TRBJ2-3
V gene: TRBV5-1
D gene: TRBD2

CDR3 protein: CASSQPPGRVWAEAFF
CDR3 DNA: TGTGCCAGCAGCCAACCCCCCGGGAGAGTATGGGCTGAAGCTTTCTTT
clone size: NA
J gene: TRBJ1-1
V gene: TRBV4-2
D gene: NA

CDR3 protein: CASSLDLRGLANEQFF
CDR3 DNA: TGTGCCAGCAGCTTAGATCTTAGGGGACTAGCCAATGAGCAGTTCTTC
clone size: few
J gene: TRBJ2-1
V gene: TRBV11-2
D gene: TRBD2

CDR3 protein: CASSLSSGGGQPQHF
CDR3 DNA: TGCGCCAGCAGCTTAAGCTCAGGGGGCGGTCAGCCCCAGCATTTT
clone size: NA
J gene: TRBJ1-5
V gene: TRBV5-1
D gene: TRBD1

CDR3 protein: CASSYDPTGLAGASREQFF
CDR3 DNA: TGTGCCAGCAGTTACGACCCGACGGGACTAGCGGGAGCGAGTCGGGAGCAGTTCTTC
clone size: NA
J gene: TRBJ2-1
V gene: TRBV6-2/TRBV6-3
D gene: TRBD2

CDR3 protein: CASRQGRETQYF
CDR3 DNA: TGTGCCAGCAGGCAGGGTCGGGAGACCCAGTACTTC
clone size: NA
J gene: TRBJ2-5
V gene: TRBV28
D gene: NA

CDR3 protein: CASSLVVNNNEQFF
CDR3 DNA: TGTGCCAGCAGCTTAGTCGTCAACAACAATGAGCAGTTCTTC
clone size: few
J gene: TRBJ2-1
V gene: TRBV11-2
D gene: NA

CDR3 protein: CAWTGTANSPLHF
CDR3 DNA: TGTGCCTGGACCGGGACAGCTAATTCACCCCTCCACTTT
clone size: NA
J gene: TRBJ1-6
V gene: TRBV30
D gene: TRBD1

CDR3 protein: CASSSGTSGFQETQYF
CDR3 DNA: TGTGCCAGCAGTTCCGGGACTAGCGGGTTCCAAGAGACCCAGTACTTC
clone size: NA
J gene: TRBJ2-5
V gene: TRBV27
D gene: TRBD2

CDR3 protein: CASSLKSSYNEQFF
CDR3 DNA: TGTGCCAGCAGTTTAAAGAGCTCCTACAATGAGCAGTTCTTC
clone size: NA
J gene: TRBJ2-1
V gene: TRBV27
D gene: NA

CDR3 protein: CAISGLAGTDTQYF
CDR3 DNA: TGTGCCATCAGCGGACTAGCGGGAACCGATACGCAGTATTTT
clone size: NA
J gene: TRBJ2-3
V gene: TRBV10-3
D gene: TRBD2

CDR3 protein: CASSLLGQGLFTEAFF
CDR3 DNA: TGTGCCAGCAGCTTATTAGGACAGGGTCTTTTCACTGAAGCTTTCTTT
clone size: NA
J gene: TRBJ1-1
V gene: TRBV7-9
D gene: TRBD1

CDR3 protein: CASSSRLELGTQYF
CDR3 DNA: TGTGCCAGCAGCTCCCGACTAGAGTTGGGGACCCAGTACTTC
clone size: NA
J gene: TRBJ2-5
V gene: TRBV5-4
D gene: NA

CDR3 protein: CASSPGGSEAFF
CDR3 DNA: TGTGCCAGCAGCCCAGGGGGCTCTGAAGCTTTCTTT
clone size: NA
J gene: TRBJ1-1
V gene: TRBV7-6
D gene: TRBD1

CDR3 protein: CASNKVFTSGGSSYNEQFF
CDR3 DNA: TGTGCCAGTAATAAAGTGTTCACGTCCGGGGGGAGTTCATACAATGAGCAGTTCTTC
clone size: NA
J gene: TRBJ2-1
V gene: TRBV19
D gene: TRBD2

CDR3 protein: CASSFKGQSNEKLFF
CDR3 DNA: TGTGCCAGCAGCTTCAAGGGACAGTCTAATGAAAAACTGTTTTTT
clone size: NA
J gene: TRBJ1-4
V gene: TRBV5-4
D gene: TRBD1

CDR3 protein: CASSGLAGDETQYF
CDR3 DNA: TGTGCCAGCAGTGGGCTAGCGGGAGACGAGACCCAGTACTTC
clone size: NA
J gene: TRBJ2-5
V gene: TRBV2
D gene: TRBD2

CDR3 protein: CATKQTAVPGLAGARHTDTQYF
CDR3 DNA: TGTGCCACCAAGCAAACCGCCGTACCGGGACTAGCGGGAGCAAGACACACAGATACGCAGTATTTT
clone size: NA
J gene: TRBJ2-3
V gene: TRBV15
D gene: TRBD2

CDR3 protein: CASSLPHLTDEQYF
CDR3 DNA: TGTGCCAGCAGTTTACCCCACCTCACGGACGAGCAGTACTTC
clone size: NA
J gene: TRBJ2-7
V gene: TRBV28
D gene: NA

CDR3 protein: CASSPWGQGWNTEAFF
CDR3 DNA: TGTGCCAGCAGCCCTTGGGGACAGGGCTGGAACACTGAAGCTTTCTTT
clone size: NA
J gene: TRBJ1-1
V gene: TRBV5-4
D gene: TRBD1

CDR3 protein: CASSFPGVQNTEAFF
CDR3 DNA: TGTGCCAGCAGTTTTCCGGGGGTTCAGAACACTGAAGCTTTCTTT
clone size: NA
J gene: TRBJ1-1
V gene: TRBV28
D gene: NA

CDR3 protein: CASSLAPQGYSGNTIYF
CDR3 DNA: TGCGCCAGCAGCTTGGCGCCTCAGGGGTACTCTGGAAACACCATATATTTT
clone size: NA
J gene: TRBJ1-3
V gene: TRBV5-1
D gene: NA

CDR3 protein: CASRGDRVGTEAFF
CDR3 DNA: TGTGCCAGCAGGGGTGACAGGGTGGGCACTGAAGCTTTCTTT
clone size: once
J gene: TRBJ1-1
V gene: TRBV2
D gene: TRBD1

CDR3 protein: CASSVRSESSRGCNQPQHF
CDR3 DNA: TGTGCCAGCAGCGTCCGGAGTGAATCTTCGCGGGGCTGCAATCAGCCCCAGCATTTT
clone size: NA
J gene: TRBJ1-5
V gene: TRBV9
D gene: NA

CDR3 protein: CASSFSTSGIVEQYF
CDR3 DNA: TGTGCCAGCAGCTTCTCGACTAGCGGGATAGTCGAGCAGTACTTC
clone size: NA
J gene: TRBJ2-7
V gene: TRBV3-1/TRBV3-2
D gene: TRBD2

CDR3 protein: CSVLVGLAPYNEQFF
CDR3 DNA: TGCAGCGTTCTCGTCGGGCTAGCCCCCTACAATGAGCAGTTCTTC
clone size: NA
J gene: TRBJ2-1
V gene: TRBV29-1
D gene: NA

CDR3 protein: CASREPGRDEQYF
CDR3 DNA: TGTGCCAGCAGAGAACCGGGCAGGGACGAGCAGTACTTC
clone size: few
J gene: TRBJ2-7
V gene: TRBV25-1
D gene: NA

CDR3 protein: CASSYRQGRTDTQYF
CDR3 DNA: TGTGCCAGCAGTTACAGGCAGGGGAGAACAGATACGCAGTATTTT
clone size: once
J gene: TRBJ2-3
V gene: TRBV6-5
D gene: NA

CDR3 protein: CASSAGGGTGFSYTF
CDR3 DNA: TGTGCCAGCAGCGCCGGTGGGGGGACAGGGTTTAGCTACACCTTC
clone size: NA
J gene: TRBJ1-2
V gene: TRBV9
D gene: TRBD1

CDR3 protein: CSVWTVAQYF
CDR3 DNA: TGCAGCGTGTGGACAGTTGCGCAGTATTTT
clone size: NA
J gene: TRBJ2-3
V gene: TRBV29-1
D gene: NA

CDR3 protein: CASSVGARATYEQYF
CDR3 DNA: TGTGCCAGCAGCGTAGGAGCCAGGGCCACCTACGAGCAGTACTTC
clone size: NA
J gene: TRBJ2-7
V gene: TRBV9
D gene: NA

CDR3 protein: CASKPGTGGTGELFF
CDR3 DNA: TGCGCCAGCAAACCCGGGACAGGGGGAACCGGGGAGCTGTTTTTT
clone size: NA
J gene: TRBJ2-2
V gene: TRBV5-1
D gene: TRBD1

CDR3 protein: CAVRDRGGSNEQFF
CDR3 DNA: TGTGCCGTTCGAGACAGGGGAGGGTCCAATGAGCAGTTCTTC
clone size: NA
J gene: TRBJ2-1
V gene: TRBV5-4
D gene: NA

CDR3 protein: CASSIVGTRNEQFF
CDR3 DNA: TGTGCCAGTAGTATAGTGGGGACAAGGAATGAGCAGTTCTTC
clone size: NA
J gene: TRBJ2-1
V gene: TRBV19
D gene: NA

CDR3 protein: CASSPGTSGRYLREQYF
CDR3 DNA: TGTGCCAGCAGCCCCGGGACTAGCGGGAGGTATCTTAGGGAGCAGTACTTC
clone size: NA
J gene: TRBJ2-7
V gene: TRBV7-2
D gene: TRBD2

CDR3 protein: CASSPGGTDTQYF
CDR3 DNA: TGTGCCAGCAGCCCCGGGGGCACAGATACGCAGTATTTT
clone size: NA
J gene: TRBJ2-3
V gene: TRBV7-2
D gene: NA

CDR3 protein: CAWSVRGQGHQPQHF
CDR3 DNA: TGTGCCTGGAGTGTACGGGGACAGGGCCATCAGCCCCAGCATTTT
clone size: NA
J gene: TRBJ1-5
V gene: TRBV30
D gene: TRBD1

CDR3 protein: CASSLTGVVREAFF
CDR3 DNA: TGTGCCAGCAGTTTAACAGGGGTTGTTCGGGAAGCTTTCTTT
clone size: NA
J gene: TRBJ1-1
V gene: TRBV28
D gene: TRBD1

CDR3 protein: CASSTPQGGSYEQYF
CDR3 DNA: TGTGCCAGTAGTACACCACAGGGGGGGTCCTACGAGCAGTACTTC
clone size: NA
J gene: TRBJ2-7
V gene: TRBV19
D gene: NA

CDR3 protein: CASSLPDRMETQYF
CDR3 DNA: TGTGCCAGCTCACTCCCGGACAGAATGGAGACCCAGTACTTC
clone size: NA
J gene: TRBJ2-5
V gene: TRBV18
D gene: NA

CDR3 protein: CASGSAPLLGHMNTEAFF
CDR3 DNA: TGTGCTAGTGGTTCAGCACCGCTCCTGGGACACATGAACACTGAAGCTTTCTTT
clone size: once
J gene: TRBJ1-1
V gene: TRBV12-5
D gene: NA